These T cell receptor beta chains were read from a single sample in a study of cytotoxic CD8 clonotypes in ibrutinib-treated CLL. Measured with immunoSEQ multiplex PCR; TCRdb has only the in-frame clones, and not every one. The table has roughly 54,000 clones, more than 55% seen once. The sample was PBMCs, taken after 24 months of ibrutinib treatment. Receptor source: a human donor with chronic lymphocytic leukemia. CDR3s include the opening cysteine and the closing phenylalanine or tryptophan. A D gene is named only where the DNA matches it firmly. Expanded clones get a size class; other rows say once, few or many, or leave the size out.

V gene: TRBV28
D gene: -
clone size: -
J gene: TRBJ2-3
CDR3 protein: CASSSSTGADTQYF
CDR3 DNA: TGTGCCAGCAGTTCATCGACAGGTGCAGATACGCAGTATTTT

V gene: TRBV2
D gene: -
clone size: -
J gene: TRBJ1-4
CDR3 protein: CATQGPGVDEKLFF
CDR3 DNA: TGTGCCACCCAAGGGCCAGGGGTGGATGAAAAACTGTTTTTT

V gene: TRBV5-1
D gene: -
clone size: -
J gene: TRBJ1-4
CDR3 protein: CASSLALGEELFF
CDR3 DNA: TGCGCCAGCAGCTTGGCCTTGGGGGAAGAACTGTTTTTT

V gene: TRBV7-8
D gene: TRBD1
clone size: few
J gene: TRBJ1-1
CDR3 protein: CASSPGPTGIANTEAFF
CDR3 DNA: TGTGCCAGCAGCCCCGGCCCGACAGGGATCGCGAACACTGAAGCTTTCTTT

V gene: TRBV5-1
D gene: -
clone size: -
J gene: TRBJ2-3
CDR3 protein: CASSLAGGGGRDTQYF
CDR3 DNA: TGCGCCAGCAGCTTGGCCGGGGGCGGGGGCAGAGATACGCAGTATTTT

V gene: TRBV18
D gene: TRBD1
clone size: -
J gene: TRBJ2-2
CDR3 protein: CASSPPGQAASGELFF
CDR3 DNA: TGTGCCAGCTCACCACCGGGACAGGCGGCGAGCGGGGAGCTGTTTTTT

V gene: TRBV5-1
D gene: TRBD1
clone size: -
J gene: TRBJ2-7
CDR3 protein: CASSWDSSYEQYF
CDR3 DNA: TGCGCCAGCAGCTGGGACAGTTCCTACGAGCAGTACTTC

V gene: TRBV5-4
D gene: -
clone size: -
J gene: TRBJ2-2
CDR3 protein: CASSLGGGSGTGELFF
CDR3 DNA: TGTGCCAGCAGCTTGGGTGGAGGGTCGGGCACCGGGGAGCTGTTTTTT

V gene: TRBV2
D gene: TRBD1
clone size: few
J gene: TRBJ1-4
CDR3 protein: CASRGTGSTNEKLFF
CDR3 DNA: TGTGCCAGCAGGGGGACAGGGAGCACTAATGAAAAACTGTTTTTT

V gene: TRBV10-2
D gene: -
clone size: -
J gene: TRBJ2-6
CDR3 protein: CASREQTGANVLTF
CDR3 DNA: TGCGCCAGCAGGGAGCAGACTGGGGCCAACGTCCTGACTTTC

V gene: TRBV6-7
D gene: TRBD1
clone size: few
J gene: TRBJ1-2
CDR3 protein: CASSYARDSKRNQLGYTF
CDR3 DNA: TGTGCCAGCAGTTACGCCCGGGACAGCAAAAGGAATCAACTTGGCTACACCTTC

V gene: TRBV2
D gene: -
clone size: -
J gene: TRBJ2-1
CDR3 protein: CASRDGVYNEQFF
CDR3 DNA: TGTGCCAGCAGGGATGGGGTCTACAATGAGCAGTTCTTC

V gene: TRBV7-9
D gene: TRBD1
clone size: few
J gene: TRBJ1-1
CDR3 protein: CASSRTHRQGGRVGAFF
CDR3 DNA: TGTGCCAGCAGCCGAACCCACCGACAGGGAGGGCGTGTGGGAGCTTTCTTT

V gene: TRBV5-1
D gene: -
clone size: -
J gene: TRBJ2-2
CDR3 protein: CASSSDRSGELFF
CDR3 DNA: TGCGCCAGCAGCTCTGATAGGAGCGGGGAGCTGTTTTTT

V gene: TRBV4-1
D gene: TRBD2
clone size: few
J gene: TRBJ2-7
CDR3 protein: CASSRAAGGGVVDEQYF
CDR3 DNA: TGCGCCAGCAGCCGAGCTGCAGGTGGGGGGGTGGTAGACGAGCAGTACTTC

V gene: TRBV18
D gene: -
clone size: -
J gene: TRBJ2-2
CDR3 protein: CASSPGRGTAGELFF
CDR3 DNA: TGTGCCAGCTCACCAGGAAGGGGGACCGCCGGGGAGCTGTTTTTT

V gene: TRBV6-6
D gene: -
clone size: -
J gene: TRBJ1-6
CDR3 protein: CASSYRAGDNSPLHF
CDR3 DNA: TGTGCCAGCAGTTACCGGGCAGGGGATAATTCACCCCTCCACTTT

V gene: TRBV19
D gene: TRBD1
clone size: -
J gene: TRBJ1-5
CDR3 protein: CASTADRGYSNQPQHF
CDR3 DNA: TGTGCCAGTACTGCCGACAGGGGATATAGCAATCAGCCCCAGCATTTT

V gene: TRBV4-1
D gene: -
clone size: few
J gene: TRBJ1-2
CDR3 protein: CASSPGPAMGYGYTF
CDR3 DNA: TGCGCCAGCAGCCCTGGACCCGCAATGGGGTATGGCTACACCTTC

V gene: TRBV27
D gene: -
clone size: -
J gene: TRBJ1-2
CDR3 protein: CASSFGERGSYGYTF
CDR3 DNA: TGTGCCAGCAGTTTTGGGGAGCGGGGGTCCTATGGCTACACCTTC

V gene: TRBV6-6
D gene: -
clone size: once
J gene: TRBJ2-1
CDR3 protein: CASTTGPNEQFF
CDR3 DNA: TGTGCCAGCACCACAGGGCCCAATGAGCAGTTCTTC

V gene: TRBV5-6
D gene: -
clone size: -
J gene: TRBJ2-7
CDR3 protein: CASSRTLLMTDYEQYF
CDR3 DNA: TGTGCCAGCAGCCGTACCCTATTGATGACGGACTACGAGCAGTACTTC

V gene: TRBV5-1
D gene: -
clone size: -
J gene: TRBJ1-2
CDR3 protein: CASSRSSDRFYGYTF
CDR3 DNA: TGCGCCAGCAGCCGATCATCAGACAGGTTCTATGGCTACACCTTC

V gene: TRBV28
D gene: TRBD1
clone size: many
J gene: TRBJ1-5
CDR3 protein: CASRTSDRGETQPQHF
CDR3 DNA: TGTGCCAGCAGAACCTCCGACAGGGGAGAGACTCAGCCCCAGCATTTT

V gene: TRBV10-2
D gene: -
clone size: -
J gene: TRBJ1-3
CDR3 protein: CASYTGAGSLSGNTIYF
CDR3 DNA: TGCGCCAGCTATACAGGTGCGGGTTCCCTCTCTGGAAACACCATATATTTT

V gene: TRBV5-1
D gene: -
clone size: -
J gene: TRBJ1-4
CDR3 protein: CASRQAFNEKLFF
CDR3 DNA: TGCGCCAGCCGACAGGCTTTTAATGAAAAACTGTTTTTT

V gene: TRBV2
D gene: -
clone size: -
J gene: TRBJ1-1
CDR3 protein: CASRPFMGAPMNTEAFF
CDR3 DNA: TGTGCCAGCAGACCCTTTATGGGGGCCCCTATGAACACTGAAGCTTTCTTT

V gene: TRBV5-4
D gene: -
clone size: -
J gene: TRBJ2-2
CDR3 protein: CASSFQAMAGELFF
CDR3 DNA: TGTGCCAGCAGCTTTCAGGCGATGGCCGGGGAGCTGTTTTTT

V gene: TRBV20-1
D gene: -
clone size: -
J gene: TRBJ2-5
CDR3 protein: CSGGSPETQYF
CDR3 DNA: TGCAGTGGGGGGTCTCCGGAGACCCAGTACTTC

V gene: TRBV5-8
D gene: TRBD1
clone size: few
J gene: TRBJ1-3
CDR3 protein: CASSPGTGSSGNTIYF
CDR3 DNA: TGTGCCAGCAGCCCCGGGACAGGGAGCTCTGGAAACACCATATATTTT

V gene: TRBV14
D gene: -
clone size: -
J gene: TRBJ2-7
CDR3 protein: CASSQDVFGGPSYEQYF
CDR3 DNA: TGTGCCAGCAGCCAAGATGTCTTTGGGGGGCCCTCCTACGAGCAGTACTTC

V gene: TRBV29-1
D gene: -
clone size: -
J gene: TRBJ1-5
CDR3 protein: CSALSVGDQPQHF
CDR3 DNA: TGCAGCGCATTGTCAGTGGGCGATCAGCCCCAGCATTTT

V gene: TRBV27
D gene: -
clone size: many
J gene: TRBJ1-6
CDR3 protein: CASSLQARNSPLHF
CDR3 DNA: TGTGCCAGCAGTTTACAAGCTCGGAATTCACCCCTCCACTTT

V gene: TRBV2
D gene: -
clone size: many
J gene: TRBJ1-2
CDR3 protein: CASSEPGTRLYGYTF
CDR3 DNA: TGTGCCAGCAGTGAACCCGGGACCAGGTTATATGGCTACACCTTC

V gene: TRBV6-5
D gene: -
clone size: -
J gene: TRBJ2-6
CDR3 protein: CASRDSGANVLTF
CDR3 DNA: TGTGCCAGCAGAGACTCTGGGGCCAACGTCCTGACTTTC

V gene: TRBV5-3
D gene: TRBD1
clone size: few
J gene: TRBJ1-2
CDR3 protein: CARSSDRRIYGYTF
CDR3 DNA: TGTGCCAGAAGCTCGGACAGGCGGATCTATGGCTACACCTTC

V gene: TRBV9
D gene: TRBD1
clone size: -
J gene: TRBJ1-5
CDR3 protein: CASTPGTGGQPQHF
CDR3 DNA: TGTGCCAGCACCCCCGGGACAGGGGGCCAGCCCCAGCATTTT

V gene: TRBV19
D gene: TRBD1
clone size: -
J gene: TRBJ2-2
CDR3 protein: CASSSSGTGGTGELFF
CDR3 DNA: TGTGCCAGTAGTAGCTCCGGGACAGGGGGCACCGGGGAGCTGTTTTTT

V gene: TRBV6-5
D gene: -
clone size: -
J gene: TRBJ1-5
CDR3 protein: CASSYSGVGVRQPQHF
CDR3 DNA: TGTGCCAGCAGTTACTCGGGGGTGGGAGTCCGTCAGCCCCAGCATTTT

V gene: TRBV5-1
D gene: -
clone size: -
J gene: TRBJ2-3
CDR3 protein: CASSLAGDTQYF
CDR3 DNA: TGCGCCAGCAGCTTGGCCGGAGATACGCAGTATTTT

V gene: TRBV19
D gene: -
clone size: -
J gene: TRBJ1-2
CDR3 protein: CASAFAGGGIGGYTF
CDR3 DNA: TGTGCCAGTGCCTTTGCCGGAGGGGGTATAGGTGGCTACACCTTC

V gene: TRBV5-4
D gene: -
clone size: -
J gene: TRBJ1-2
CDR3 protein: CASSVGGQRNYGYTF
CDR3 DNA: TGTGCCAGCAGTGTGGGGGGGCAGCGAAACTATGGCTACACCTTC

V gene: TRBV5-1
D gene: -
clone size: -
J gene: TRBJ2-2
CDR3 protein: CASSPSRPNTGELFF
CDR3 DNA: TGCGCCAGCAGCCCCTCACGGCCGAACACCGGGGAGCTGTTTTTT

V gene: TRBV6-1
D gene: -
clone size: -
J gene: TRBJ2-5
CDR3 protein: CASSEAGVSRGQETQYF
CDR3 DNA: TGTGCCAGCAGTGAAGCGGGAGTTTCGAGGGGGCAAGAGACCCAGTACTTC

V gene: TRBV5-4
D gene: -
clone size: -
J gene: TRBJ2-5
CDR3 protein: CASSSYQETQYF
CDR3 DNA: TGTGCCAGCAGCTCCTACCAAGAGACCCAGTACTTC

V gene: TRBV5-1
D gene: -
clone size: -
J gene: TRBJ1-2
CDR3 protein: CASSLDGGRDGYTF
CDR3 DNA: TGCGCCAGCAGCTTGGATGGGGGGCGGGACGGCTACACCTTC

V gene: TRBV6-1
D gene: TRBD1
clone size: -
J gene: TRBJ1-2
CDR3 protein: CASRGDRPNYGYTF
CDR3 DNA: TGTGCCAGCAGGGGGGACAGGCCAAACTATGGCTACACCTTC

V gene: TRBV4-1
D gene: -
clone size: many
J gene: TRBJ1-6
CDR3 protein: CASSQDGGGNSPLHF
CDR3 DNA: TGCGCCAGCAGCCAAGATGGCGGCGGTAATTCACCCCTCCACTTT

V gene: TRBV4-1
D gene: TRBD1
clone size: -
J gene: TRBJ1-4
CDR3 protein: CASSQRMTGLDEKLFF
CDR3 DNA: TGCGCCAGCAGCCAACGTATGACAGGGCTCGATGAAAAACTGTTTTTT

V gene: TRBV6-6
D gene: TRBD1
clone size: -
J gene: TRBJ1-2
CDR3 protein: CASSYRGPSIYGYTF
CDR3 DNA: TGTGCCAGCAGTTACAGGGGGCCGTCGATCTATGGCTACACCTTC

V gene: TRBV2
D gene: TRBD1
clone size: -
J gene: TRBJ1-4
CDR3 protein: CASSEIQGQGYEKLFF
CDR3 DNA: TGTGCCAGCAGTGAAATTCAGGGACAGGGTTATGAAAAACTGTTTTTT

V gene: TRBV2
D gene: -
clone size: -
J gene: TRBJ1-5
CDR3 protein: CASSGRQGNQPQHF
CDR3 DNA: TGTGCCAGCAGTGGTCGTCAGGGCAATCAGCCCCAGCATTTT

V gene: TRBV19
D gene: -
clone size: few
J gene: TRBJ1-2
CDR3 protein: CASSPGELGGYTF
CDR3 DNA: TGTGCCAGTAGCCCTGGGGAACTAGGAGGCTACACCTTC

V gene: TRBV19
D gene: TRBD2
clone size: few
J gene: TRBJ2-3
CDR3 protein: CASSRGGGYTDTQYF
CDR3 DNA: TGTGCCAGTAGTCGTGGGGGGGGGTACACAGATACGCAGTATTTT

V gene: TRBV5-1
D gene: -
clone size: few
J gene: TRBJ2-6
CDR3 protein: CASSPGGAGANVLTF
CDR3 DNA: TGCGCCAGCAGCCCCGGGGGCGCTGGGGCCAACGTCCTGACTTTC

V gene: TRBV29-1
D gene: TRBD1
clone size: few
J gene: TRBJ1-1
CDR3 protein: CSGDRGGTEAFF
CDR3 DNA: TGCAGCGGGGACAGGGGAGGCACTGAAGCTTTCTTT

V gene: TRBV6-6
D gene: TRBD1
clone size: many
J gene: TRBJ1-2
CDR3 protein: CASSYGGQGPNYGYTF
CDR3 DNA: TGTGCCAGCAGTTACGGGGGACAGGGGCCCAACTATGGCTACACCTTC

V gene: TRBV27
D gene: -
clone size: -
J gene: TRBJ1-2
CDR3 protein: CASRPASTWRGYTF
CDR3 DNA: TGTGCCAGCAGGCCTGCTAGCACCTGGCGAGGCTACACCTTC

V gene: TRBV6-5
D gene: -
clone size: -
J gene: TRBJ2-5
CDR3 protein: CASSPSWGQETQYF
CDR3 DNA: TGTGCCAGCAGTCCCTCTTGGGGCCAAGAGACCCAGTACTTC

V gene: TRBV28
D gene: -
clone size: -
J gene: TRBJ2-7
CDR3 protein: CASIGQNSYEQYF
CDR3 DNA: TGTGCCAGCATCGGACAGAATTCCTACGAGCAGTACTTC